The clone carrying this TCR beta chain was observed a single time. Sequenced by immunoSEQ multiplex PCR; TCRdb stores in-frame clones only, minus some. The sample shows around 270,000 clones, 90% to 95% of them seen only once. The data stem from a study of T cell responses to AZD1222 COVID-19 vaccine. The CDR3 is 14 amino acids. Germline values: CDR1 MNHEY, CDR2 SVGAGI. Trimming removed 0 bases at V and 2 bases at J, with 7 bases between. This chain joins TRBV6-5 and TRBJ2-5; D is uncertain. Source: peripheral blood, taken 28 days after the second AZD1222 dose. This clonotype originated in an adult who received the AZD1222 COVID-19 vaccine. The CDR3 region has the DNA TGTGCCAGCAGTTACTCGGCTAGTCAAGAGACCCAGTACTTC. This gives the protein CASSYSASQETQYF.